The T cell receptor beta chain under discussion was sequenced for a study of T and B cells in COVID-19 patients. About the study: Blood was sampled from COVID-19 patients who were either actively infected or recovered. Critical illness requiring mechanical ventilation or extracorporeal membrane oxygenation affected three fifths of the roughly 20 active-infection patients.

TRB rearrangements were amplified by multiplex PCR with BIOMED2 TRB-A/B primers. Via MiXCR, TCRdb re-called the multiplex PCR reads, giving one row per CDR3 protein. Here the sample spans thousands of distinct CDR3 sequences, just under 20% being singletons. Judged by abundance, this clonotype is medium-sized. This CDR3 contains 12 residues. V gave up 5 bases and J gave up 6 bases, with 8 bases separating them. The germline gives CDR1 SGHTA, CDR2 FQGTGA. TRB was amplified from around 250-500 ng of blood genomic DNA. The source of this sequence is a human donor who had recovered from COVID-19. Sequencing used blood. This sequence joins TRBV7-3 and TRBJ2-1; no clear D gene. CDR3 protein: CASSLNSNEQFF. The CDR3 DNA reads as TGTGCCAGCAGCCTAAACAGCAATGAGCAGTTCTTC. The variable domain in full, with the rest retrieved from reference TRBV7-3 and TRBJ2-1, is GAGVSQTPSNKVTEKGKYVELRCDPISGHTALYWYRQSLGQGPEFLIYFQGTGAADDSGLPNDRFFAVRPEGSVSTLKIQRTERGDSAVYLCASSLNSNEQFFGPGTRLTVL.